The rows below give T cell receptor beta chains drawn from one sample of a study of blood T cells in healthy people across ages. TCRdb ran MiXCR on the 5' RACE reads and lists one entry per CDR3 protein. Among more than 800,000 distinct CDR3 sequences listed, around 26% were seen once. Sequenced input: blood. Receptors originate from a woman at least 80 years old in good health. Both conserved end residues are trimmed from each CDR3. Size tells how often a clone was seen (once, few, many) or the class of an expanded clone, and some rows leave it out.

CDR3aa: ASSPQVANTEAF; abundance: .; v_gene: TRBV7-9
CDR3aa: ASSLGVSQAEVF; abundance: .; v_gene: TRBV7-2
CDR3aa: SAVGGFRIGGTEAF; abundance: few; v_gene: TRBV20-1
CDR3aa: ASSAGRQGGYEQY; abundance: many; v_gene: TRBV7-8
CDR3aa: ASRTGGGEAF; abundance: .; v_gene: TRBV7-9
CDR3aa: ASTSGTGMSRY; abundance: many; v_gene: TRBV11-2
CDR3aa: ASSLGALSNQPQH; abundance: .; v_gene: TRBV7-9
CDR3aa: ASSPPGQIGNEQF; abundance: many; v_gene: TRBV7-2
CDR3aa: ASSRGQSSYNEQY; abundance: once; v_gene: TRBV5-1
CDR3aa: AWSRTVSPLH; abundance: .; v_gene: TRBV30
CDR3aa: ASSAAASGGSYEQY; abundance: few; v_gene: TRBV27
CDR3aa: ASSGRRESPFYEQF; abundance: .; v_gene: TRBV11-2
CDR3aa: ASSRLAGGLETQY; abundance: few; v_gene: TRBV28
CDR3aa: ASSQGRAGNQPQH; abundance: many; v_gene: TRBV4-3
CDR3aa: ASSPRGGSPLH; abundance: many; v_gene: TRBV12-3/TRBV12-4
CDR3aa: ASSVRTVNSPLH; abundance: few; v_gene: TRBV9
CDR3aa: ASSDGTAEQF; abundance: .; v_gene: TRBV6-5
CDR3aa: ASSLVGASPLH; abundance: many; v_gene: TRBV7-2
CDR3aa: AWSVTGGINQPQH; abundance: few; v_gene: TRBV30
CDR3aa: ASLRWGTLRSYQPQH; abundance: many; v_gene: TRBV12-3/TRBV12-4
CDR3aa: ASSQESLVETQY; abundance: .; v_gene: TRBV4-1
CDR3aa: ASSSSRGLAEKLF; abundance: many; v_gene: TRBV7-2
CDR3aa: ASRQQHYEQY; abundance: many; v_gene: TRBV12-3/TRBV12-4
CDR3aa: SAQVGAKNSPLH; abundance: .; v_gene: TRBV20-1
CDR3aa: AWNEQGVGNIQY; abundance: many; v_gene: TRBV30
CDR3aa: ASRGQGAGNQPQH; abundance: .; v_gene: TRBV12-3/TRBV12-4
CDR3aa: ASRGRLFLYEQY; abundance: few; v_gene: TRBV6-2/TRBV6-3
CDR3aa: ASSLGGLDHNLDTQY; abundance: many; v_gene: TRBV7-9